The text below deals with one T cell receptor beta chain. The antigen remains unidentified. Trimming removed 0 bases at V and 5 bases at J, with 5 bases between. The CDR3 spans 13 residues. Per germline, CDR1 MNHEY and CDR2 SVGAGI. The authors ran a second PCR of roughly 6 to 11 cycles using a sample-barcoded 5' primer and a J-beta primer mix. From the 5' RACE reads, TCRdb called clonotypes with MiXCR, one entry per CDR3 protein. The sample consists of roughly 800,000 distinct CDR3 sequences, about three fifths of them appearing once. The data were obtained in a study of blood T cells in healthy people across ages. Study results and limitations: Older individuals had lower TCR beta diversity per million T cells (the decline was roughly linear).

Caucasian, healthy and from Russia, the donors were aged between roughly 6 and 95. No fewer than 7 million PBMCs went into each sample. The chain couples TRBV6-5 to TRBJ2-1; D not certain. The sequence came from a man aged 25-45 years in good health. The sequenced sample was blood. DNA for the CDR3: TGTGCCAGCAGTTACTCGATAAACAATGAGCAGTTCTTC. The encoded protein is CASSYSINNEQFF.